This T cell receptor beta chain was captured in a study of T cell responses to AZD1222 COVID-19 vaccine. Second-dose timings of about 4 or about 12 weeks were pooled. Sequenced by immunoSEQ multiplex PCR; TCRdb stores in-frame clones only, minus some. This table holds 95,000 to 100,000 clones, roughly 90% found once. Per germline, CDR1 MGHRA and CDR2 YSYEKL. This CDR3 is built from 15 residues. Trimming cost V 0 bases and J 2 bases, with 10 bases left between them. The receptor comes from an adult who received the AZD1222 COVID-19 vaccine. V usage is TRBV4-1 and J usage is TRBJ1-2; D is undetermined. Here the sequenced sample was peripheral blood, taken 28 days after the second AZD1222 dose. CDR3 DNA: TGCGCCAGCAGCCAAGAACAGTTGAAAAACTATGGCTACACCTTC. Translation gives CASSQEQLKNYGYTF.